This T cell receptor beta chain was recorded in a study of spatial heterogeneity in lung cancer. Points from the study as a whole: There were more appearances of ubiquitous expanded tumor TCRs in blood at resection than at follow-up.

Described time point: sample taken at primary tumor resection. Unsorted samples of tumor, nontumor lung or frozen PBMC had their whole RNA sequenced. Samples were obtained from approximately 72 donors, all untreated early-stage non-small cell lung cancer patients. This clonotype was seen ten or more times. Its target is not known. V was trimmed by 9 bases and J by 0 bases, leaving 8 bases between them. The CDR3 consists of 13 residues. Germline V lookup: CDR1 MDHEN, CDR2 SYDVKM. TCRdb analysed the 5' RACE reads with MiXCR anew, one entry per CDR3 protein. The sample lists some 10,000 distinct CDR3 sequences, about 8.6% occurring once.

Sequenced here: PBMCs, sampled at surgery. The chain is built from TRBV28 and TRBJ2-2, with D unresolved. The clonotype originates from a male donor with early-stage non-small cell lung cancer. The CDR3 loop is CASTLANTGELFF. The DNA of the CDR3 is TGTGCCAGTACCCTCGCGAACACCGGGGAGCTGTTTTTT.